This entry is about one TCR beta chain. Its antigen is not known. The sample belongs to a study of siplizumab effects on memory and regulatory T cells. Notes on the study in general: Naive T cells, seemingly more diverse than memory cells, seemed major alloresponse contributors.

TCRdb keeps only in-frame clones here, not all; method: immunoSEQ multiplex PCR. Of some 120,000 clones in the sample, about 94% were seen once. The germline V and J ends were trimmed by 4 bases and 5 bases, with 18 bases remaining between them. The CDR3 is 15 residues long. Germline V CDR1 and CDR2: SGHRS, YFSETQ. The receptor was derived from a human donor in good health. The sequenced sample was non-Treg CD4+ T cells sorted from blood. The chain has TRBV5-1 and TRBJ2-5, with D perhaps TRBD2 (5 bases). Here the CDR3 reads CASSAVSEVWETQYF. CDR3 DNA: TGCGCCAGCAGCGCCGTTAGCGAGGTATGGGAGACCCAGTACTTC. Using reference TRBV5-1 and TRBJ2-5 for the parts outside the CDR3, the full variable domain is KAGVTQTPRYLIKTRGQQVTLSCSPISGHRSVSWYQQTPGQGLQFLFEYFSETQRNKGNFPGRFSGRQFSNSRSEMNVSTLELGDSALYLCASSAVSEVWETQYFGPGTRLLVL.